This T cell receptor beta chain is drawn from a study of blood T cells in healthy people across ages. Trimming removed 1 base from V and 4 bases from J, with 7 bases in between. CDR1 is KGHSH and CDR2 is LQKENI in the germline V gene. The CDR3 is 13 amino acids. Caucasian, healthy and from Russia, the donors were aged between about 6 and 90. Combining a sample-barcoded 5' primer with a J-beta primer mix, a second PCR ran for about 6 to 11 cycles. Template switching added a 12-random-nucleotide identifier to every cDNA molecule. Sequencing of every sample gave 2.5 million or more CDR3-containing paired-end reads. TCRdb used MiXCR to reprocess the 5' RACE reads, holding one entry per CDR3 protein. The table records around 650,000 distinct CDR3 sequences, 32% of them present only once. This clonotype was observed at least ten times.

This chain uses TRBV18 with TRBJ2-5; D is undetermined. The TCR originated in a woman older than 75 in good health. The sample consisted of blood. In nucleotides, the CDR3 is TGTGCCAGCTCACCACGGCCTAGAGAGACCCAGTACTTC. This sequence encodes CASSPRPRETQYF.